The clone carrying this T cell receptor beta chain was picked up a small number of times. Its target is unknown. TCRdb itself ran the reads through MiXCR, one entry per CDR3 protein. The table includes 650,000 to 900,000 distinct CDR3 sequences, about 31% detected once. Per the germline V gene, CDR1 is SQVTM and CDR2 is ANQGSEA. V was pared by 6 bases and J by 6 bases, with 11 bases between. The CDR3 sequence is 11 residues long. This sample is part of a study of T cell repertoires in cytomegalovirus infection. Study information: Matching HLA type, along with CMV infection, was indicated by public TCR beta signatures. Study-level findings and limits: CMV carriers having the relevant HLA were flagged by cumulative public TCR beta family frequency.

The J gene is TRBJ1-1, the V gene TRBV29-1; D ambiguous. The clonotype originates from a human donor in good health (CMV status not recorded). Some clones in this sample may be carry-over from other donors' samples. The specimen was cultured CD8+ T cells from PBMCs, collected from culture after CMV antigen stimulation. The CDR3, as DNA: TGCAGCGTCCCGCTTTACGCTGAAGCTTTCTTT. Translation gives CSVPLYAEAFF.